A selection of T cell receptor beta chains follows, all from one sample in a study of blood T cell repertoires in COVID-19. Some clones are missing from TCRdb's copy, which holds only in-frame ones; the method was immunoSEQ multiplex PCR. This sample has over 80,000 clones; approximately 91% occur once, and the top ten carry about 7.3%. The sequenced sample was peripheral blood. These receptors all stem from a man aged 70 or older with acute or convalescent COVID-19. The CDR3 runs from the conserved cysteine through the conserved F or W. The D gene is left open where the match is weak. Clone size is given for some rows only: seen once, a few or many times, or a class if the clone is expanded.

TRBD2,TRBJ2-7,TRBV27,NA,CASSLTSGATYEQYF,TGTGCCAGCAGTTTAACTAGCGGGGCAACCTACGAGCAGTACTTC
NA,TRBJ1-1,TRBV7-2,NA,CASREKGIGEAFF,TGTGCCAGCAGGGAGAAGGGGATAGGTGAAGCTTTCTTT
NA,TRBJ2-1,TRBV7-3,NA,CASSPTGHHNEQFF,TGTGCCAGCAGCCCAACAGGACACCACAATGAGCAGTTCTTC
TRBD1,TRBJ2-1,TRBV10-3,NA,CAISDRQGAIRSYNEQFF,TGTGCCATCAGTGACAGACAGGGGGCGATTCGATCCTACAATGAGCAGTTCTTC
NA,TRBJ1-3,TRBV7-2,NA,CASSQSSGSGNTIYF,TGTGCCAGCAGCCAAAGCTCAGGGTCTGGAAACACCATATATTTT
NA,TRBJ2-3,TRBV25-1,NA,CASSADYSAGITDTQYF,TGTGCCAGCAGTGCCGACTATTCGGCGGGGATTACAGATACGCAGTATTTT
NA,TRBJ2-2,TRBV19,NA,CASSIGGLIRTGELFF,TGTGCCAGTAGTATCGGGGGGCTAATCAGGACCGGGGAGCTGTTTTTT
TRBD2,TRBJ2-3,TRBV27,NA,CASSRSGSSTDTQYF,TGTGCCAGCAGTCGTAGCGGGAGCAGCACAGATACGCAGTATTTT
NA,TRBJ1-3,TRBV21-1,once,CASSKETPGAGNTIYF,TGTGCCAGCAGCAAAGAGACCCCCGGGGCTGGAAACACCATATATTTT
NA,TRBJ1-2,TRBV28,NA,CASSSGRGQGYTF,TGTGCCAGCAGTTCGGGTAGGGGCCAAGGCTACACCTTC
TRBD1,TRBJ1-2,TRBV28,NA,CASSLGTAFNYGYTF,TGTGCCAGCAGTTTAGGGACAGCCTTTAACTATGGCTACACCTTC
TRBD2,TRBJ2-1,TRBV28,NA,CASSLGTSGNAEQFF,TGTGCCAGCAGTTTAGGGACTAGCGGGAATGCTGAGCAGTTCTTC
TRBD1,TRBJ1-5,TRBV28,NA,CASSLLQGHQPQHF,TGTGCCAGCAGTTTACTACAGGGGCACCAGCCCCAGCATTTT
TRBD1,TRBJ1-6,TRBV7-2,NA,CASSLESAGTGVSPLHF,TGTGCCAGCAGCTTAGAGTCGGCCGGGACAGGGGTTTCACCCCTCCACTTT
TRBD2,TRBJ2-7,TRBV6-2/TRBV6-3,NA,CASSETSGNSYEQYF,TGTGCCAGCAGTGAGACTAGCGGGAACTCCTACGAGCAGTACTTC
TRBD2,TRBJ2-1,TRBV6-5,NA,CASTYLGGLDNEQFF,TGTGCCAGCACCTACCTGGGGGGGTTGGACAATGAGCAGTTCTTC
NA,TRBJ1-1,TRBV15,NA,CATSSEYGSLNTEAFF,TGTGCCACCAGCAGTGAATATGGTAGTTTGAACACTGAAGCTTTCTTT
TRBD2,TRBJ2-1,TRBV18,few,CASSPGLAGVEQFF,TGTGCCAGCTCACCGGGACTAGCGGGAGTTGAGCAGTTCTTC
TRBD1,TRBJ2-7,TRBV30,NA,CAWRTKVAGQAYEQYF,TGTGCCTGGAGAACCAAAGTCGCGGGACAGGCCTACGAGCAGTACTTC
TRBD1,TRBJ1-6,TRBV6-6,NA,CASSHQWGTGQVVRSPLHF,TGTGCCAGCAGTCACCAGTGGGGGACAGGGCAAGTGGTAAGGTCACCCCTCCACTTT
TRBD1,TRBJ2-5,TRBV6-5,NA,CASSWPRGGLETQYF,TGTGCCAGCAGTTGGCCCCGAGGGGGCCTGGAGACCCAGTACTTC
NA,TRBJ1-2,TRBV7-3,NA,CASSSRGGYTF,TGTGCCAGCAGCTCACGCGGAGGCTACACCTTC
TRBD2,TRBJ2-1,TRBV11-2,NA,CASSLRQTSGGDNEQFF,TGTGCCAGCAGCCTAAGGCAGACTAGCGGGGGTGATAATGAGCAGTTCTTC
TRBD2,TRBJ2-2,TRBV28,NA,CASRGLAGGNTGELFF,TGTGCCAGCAGAGGACTAGCGGGGGGGAACACCGGGGAGCTGTTTTTT
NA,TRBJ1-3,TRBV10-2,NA,CASSRGSSGNTIYF,TGCGCCAGCAGTCGCGGGAGCTCTGGAAACACCATATATTTT
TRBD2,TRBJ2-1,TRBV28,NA,CASSMPAGVSFF,TGTGCCAGCAGCATGCCAGCGGGAGTTTCGTTCTTC
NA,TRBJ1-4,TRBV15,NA,CATSRDGPNEKLFF,TGTGCCACCAGCAGAGATGGGCCAAATGAAAAACTGTTTTTT
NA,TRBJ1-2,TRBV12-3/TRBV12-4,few,CASSLAQRGYYTF,TGTGCCAGCAGTTTAGCGCAGCGGGGCTACTACACCTTC
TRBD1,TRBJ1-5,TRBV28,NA,CASSEGQTSNQPQHF,TGTGCCAGCAGTGAGGGACAGACCAGCAATCAGCCCCAGCATTTT
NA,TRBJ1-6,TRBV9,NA,CASGQGGKVSPLHF,TGTGCCAGCGGACAAGGGGGTAAGGTTTCACCCCTCCACTTT
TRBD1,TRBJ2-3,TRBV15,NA,CATSYATGGTTDTQYF,TGTGCCACCAGCTACGCGACAGGGGGTACCACAGATACGCAGTATTTT
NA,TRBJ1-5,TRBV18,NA,CASSPRGGLGQPQHF,TGTGCCAGCTCACCAAGGGGGGGGCTGGGTCAGCCCCAGCATTTT
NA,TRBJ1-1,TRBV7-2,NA,CASSLGQGLNTEAFF,TGTGCCAGCAGCTTAGGCCAGGGCCTTAACACTGAAGCTTTCTTT
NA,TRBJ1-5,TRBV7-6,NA,CASSVMTGLNQPQHF,TGTGCCAGCAGCGTGATGACAGGCCTGAATCAGCCCCAGCATTTT
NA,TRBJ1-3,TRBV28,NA,CASSLLFPDTGNTIYF,TGTGCCAGCAGTTTACTCTTTCCGGACACTGGAAACACCATATATTTT
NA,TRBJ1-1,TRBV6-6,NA,CASTPGRGITEAFF,TGTGCCAGCACCCCCGGGCGGGGGATCACTGAAGCTTTCTTT
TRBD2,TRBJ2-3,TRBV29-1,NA,CSARGGTSSDTQYF,TGCAGCGCGAGGGGGGGGACTAGCTCAGATACGCAGTATTTT
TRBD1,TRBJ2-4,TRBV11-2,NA,CASSLDHRGFGYIQYF,TGTGCCAGCAGCTTAGACCACAGGGGGTTCGGATACATTCAGTACTTC
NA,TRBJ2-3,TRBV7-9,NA,CASTPPGGLNTQYF,TGTGCCAGCACCCCGCCCGGGGGGCTAAATACGCAGTATTTT
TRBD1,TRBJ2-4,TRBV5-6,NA,CASSIDRVLAKNIQYF,TGTGCCAGCAGCATCGACAGGGTACTAGCCAAAAACATTCAGTACTTC
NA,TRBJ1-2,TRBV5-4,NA,CASSLGGGDPANYGYTF,TGTGCCAGCAGCTTGGGGGGAGGGGATCCAGCTAACTATGGCTACACCTTC
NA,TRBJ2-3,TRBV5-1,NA,CASKPGGADTQYF,TGCGCCAGCAAACCGGGGGGCGCAGATACGCAGTATTTT
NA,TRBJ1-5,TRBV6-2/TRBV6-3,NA,CASSPRQGSSEPQHF,TGTGCCAGCAGCCCGCGCCAGGGGTCATCGGAGCCCCAGCATTTT
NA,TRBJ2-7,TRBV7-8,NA,CASSRLGASRDEQYF,TGTGCCAGCAGCCGCCTTGGGGCCTCCAGGGACGAGCAGTACTTC
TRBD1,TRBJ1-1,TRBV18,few,CASSPLTGGGEAFF,TGTGCCAGCTCACCCCTTACAGGGGGAGGTGAAGCTTTCTTT
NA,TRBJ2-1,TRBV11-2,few,CASSRYSGFSLLYNEQFF,TGTGCCAGCAGCCGTTATTCAGGGTTTTCCCTTTTGTACAATGAGCAGTTCTTC
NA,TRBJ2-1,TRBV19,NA,CASSIDLFSYNEQFF,TGTGCCAGTAGTATAGATCTGTTTTCCTACAATGAGCAGTTCTTC
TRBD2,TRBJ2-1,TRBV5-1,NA,CASAPGEGLFDEQFF,TGCGCCAGCGCTCCCGGGGAGGGGTTGTTCGATGAGCAGTTCTTC
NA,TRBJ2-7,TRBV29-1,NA,CSVGFSLSEQYF,TGCAGCGTTGGTTTTAGCCTTAGCGAGCAGTACTTC
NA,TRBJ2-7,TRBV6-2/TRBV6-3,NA,CASSYYWEEQYF,TGTGCCAGCAGTTACTATTGGGAGGAGCAGTACTTC
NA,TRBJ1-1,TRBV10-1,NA,CASQADRNTEAFF,TGCGCCAGCCAGGCCGACAGGAACACTGAAGCTTTCTTT
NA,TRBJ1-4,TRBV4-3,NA,CASSQFLQGNEKLFF,TGCGCCAGCAGCCAGTTTTTACAGGGCAACGAAAAACTGTTTTTT
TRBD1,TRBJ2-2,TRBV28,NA,CASSSPGTGRTGELFF,TGTGCCAGCAGTTCCCCCGGGACAGGGAGGACCGGGGAGCTGTTTTTT
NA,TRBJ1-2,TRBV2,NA,CASSEDRIYGYTF,TGTGCCAGCAGTGAAGACAGGATCTATGGCTACACCTTC
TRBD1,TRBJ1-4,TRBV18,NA,CASSPAGQGAEKLFF,TGTGCCAGCTCACCAGCGGGACAGGGGGCTGAAAAACTGTTTTTT
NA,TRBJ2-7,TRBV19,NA,CASARGAASYEQYF,TGTGCCAGTGCCCGGGGGGCAGCCTCCTACGAGCAGTACTTC
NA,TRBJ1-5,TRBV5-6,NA,CASSFGGLSNQPQHF,TGTGCCAGCAGCTTCGGGGGGCTTAGCAATCAGCCCCAGCATTTT
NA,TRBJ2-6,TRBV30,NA,CACQLRSSGANVLTF,TGTGCCTGCCAACTGAGAAGCTCTGGGGCCAACGTCCTGACTTTC